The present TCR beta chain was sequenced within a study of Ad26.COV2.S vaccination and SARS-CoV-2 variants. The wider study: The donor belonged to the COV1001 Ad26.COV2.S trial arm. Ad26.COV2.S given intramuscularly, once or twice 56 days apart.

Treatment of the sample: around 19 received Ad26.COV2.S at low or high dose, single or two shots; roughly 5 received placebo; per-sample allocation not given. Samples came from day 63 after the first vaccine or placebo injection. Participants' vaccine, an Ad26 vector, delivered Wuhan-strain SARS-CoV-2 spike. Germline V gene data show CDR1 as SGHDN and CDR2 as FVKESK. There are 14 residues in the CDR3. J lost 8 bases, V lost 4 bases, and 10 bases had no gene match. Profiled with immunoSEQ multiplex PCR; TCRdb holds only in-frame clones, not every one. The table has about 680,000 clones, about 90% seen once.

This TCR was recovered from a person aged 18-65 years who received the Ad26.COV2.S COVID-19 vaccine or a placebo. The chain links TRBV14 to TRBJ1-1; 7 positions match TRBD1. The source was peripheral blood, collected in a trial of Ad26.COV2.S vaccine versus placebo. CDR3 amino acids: CASSRLGQELEAFF. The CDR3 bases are TGTGCCAGCAGCCGCCTTGGACAGGAATTGGAAGCTTTCTTT.